This T cell receptor (beta chain) was recovered during a study of shared clonotypes between healthy human individuals. Germline loops: CDR1 SGHRS, CDR2 YFSETQ. V was cut by 0 bases and J by 2 bases, with 7 bases left in between. This CDR3 is built from 14 residues. Sequenced by immunoSEQ multiplex PCR; TCRdb stores in-frame clones only, minus some. The profile shows 2.5 million or so clones, more than 90% of them singletons. V is TRBV5-1 and J is TRBJ2-3; unclear D gene. The source of this sequence is a young man in good health. Sequenced sample: naive CD4+ T cells sorted from blood. Subset: CD45RA+ positively selected. CDR3 region: CASSLGPDTDTQYF. The CDR3 nucleotides are TGCGCCAGCAGCTTGGGCCCAGACACAGATACGCAGTATTTT.